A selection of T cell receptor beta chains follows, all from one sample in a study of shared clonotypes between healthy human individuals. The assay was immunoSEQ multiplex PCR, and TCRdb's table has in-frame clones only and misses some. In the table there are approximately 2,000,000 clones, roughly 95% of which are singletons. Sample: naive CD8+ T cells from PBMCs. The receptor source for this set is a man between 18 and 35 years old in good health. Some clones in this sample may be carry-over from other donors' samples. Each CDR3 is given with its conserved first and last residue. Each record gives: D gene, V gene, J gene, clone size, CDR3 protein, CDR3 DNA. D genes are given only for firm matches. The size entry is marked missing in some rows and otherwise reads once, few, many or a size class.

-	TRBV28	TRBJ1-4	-	CASSPGGKLFF	TGTGCCAGCAGTCCGGGCGGGAAACTGTTTTTT
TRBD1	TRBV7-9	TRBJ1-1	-	CASSSSRTGTEAFF	TGTGCCAGCAGCTCCTCGAGGACAGGGACTGAAGCTTTCTTT
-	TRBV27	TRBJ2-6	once	CASSSYQGNVLTF	TGTGCCAGCAGTTCTTACCAGGGCAACGTCCTGACTTTC
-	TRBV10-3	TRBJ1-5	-	CAISESLVLPSQPQHF	TGTGCCATCAGTGAGTCTTTAGTGCTACCCAGTCAGCCCCAGCATTTT
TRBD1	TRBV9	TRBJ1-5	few	CASAVGDSRNQPQHF	TGTGCCAGCGCTGTGGGGGACAGCAGAAATCAGCCCCAGCATTTT
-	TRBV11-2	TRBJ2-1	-	CASSLIRAPYNEQFF	TGTGCCAGCAGCTTAATCAGGGCGCCCTACAATGAGCAGTTCTTC
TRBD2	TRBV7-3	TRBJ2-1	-	CASSIGLAGTYNEQFF	TGTGCCAGCAGCATCGGACTAGCGGGGACCTACAATGAGCAGTTCTTC
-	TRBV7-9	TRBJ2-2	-	CASSSPAGNTGELFF	TGTGCCAGCAGCTCCCCAGCAGGGAACACCGGGGAGCTGTTTTTT
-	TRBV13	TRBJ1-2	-	CASSLRSGRSGYTF	TGTGCCAGCAGCTTAAGATCGGGGAGGAGTGGCTACACCTTC
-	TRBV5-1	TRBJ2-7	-	CASSLGLDRRF	TGCGCCAGCAGCTTGGGCTTGGACCGTCGGTTC
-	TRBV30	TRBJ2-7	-	CAWSESTYEQYF	TGTGCCTGGAGCGAGTCTACCTACGAGCAGTACTTC
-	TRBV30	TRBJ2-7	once	CAWSPYGDIYEQYF	TGTGCCTGGAGTCCCTATGGCGATATCTACGAGCAGTACTTC
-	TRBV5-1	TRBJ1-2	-	CASSAREVAYGYTF	TGCGCCAGCAGCGCCAGGGAGGTCGCCTATGGCTACACCTTC
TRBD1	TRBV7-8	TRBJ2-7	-	CASSPRQGLVVLHF	TGTGCCAGCAGCCCCCGACAGGGCCTGGTTGTTTTGCACTTC
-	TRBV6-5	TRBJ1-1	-	CASSYPGPNTEAFF	TGTGCCAGCAGTTACCCGGGGCCGAACACTGAAGCTTTCTTT
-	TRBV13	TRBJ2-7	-	CASSLAGVPHEQYF	TGTGCCAGCAGCTTAGCGGGAGTCCCTCACGAGCAGTACTTC
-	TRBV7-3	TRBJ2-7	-	CASSLTHVGREQYF	TGTGCCAGCAGCTTAACGCACGTTGGACGTGAGCAGTACTTC
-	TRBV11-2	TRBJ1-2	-	CASSRQPSNYGYTF	TGTGCCAGCTCCCGACAACCCTCTAACTATGGCTACACCTTC
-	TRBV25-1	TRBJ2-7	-	CASSETGSYEQYF	TGTGCCAGCAGTGAAACAGGGTCATACGAGCAGTACTTC
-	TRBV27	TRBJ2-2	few	CASSWNTGELFF	TGTGCCAGCAGTTGGAACACCGGGGAGCTGTTTTTT
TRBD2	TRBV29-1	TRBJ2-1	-	CSVLGLVGEQFF	TGCAGCGTGCTCGGACTAGTTGGTGAGCAGTTCTTC
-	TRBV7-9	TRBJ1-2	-	CASSRTLVEGDNYGYTF	TGTGCCAGCAGCCGAACCCTTGTGGAGGGGGACAACTATGGCTACACCTTC
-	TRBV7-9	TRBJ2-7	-	CASSLISPGIYEQYF	TGTGCCAGCAGCTTAATATCCCCAGGGATATACGAGCAGTACTTC
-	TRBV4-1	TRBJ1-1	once	CASKELPGGTEAFF	TGCGCCAGCAAAGAACTCCCGGGGGGCACTGAAGCTTTCTTT
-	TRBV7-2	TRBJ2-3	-	CASSPQRVGGDTQYF	TGTGCCAGCAGCCCACAGCGCGTTGGTGGGGATACGCAGTATTTT
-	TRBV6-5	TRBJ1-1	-	CASRTAGVGGEAFF	TGTGCCAGCAGGACGGCAGGGGTTGGAGGTGAAGCTTTCTTT
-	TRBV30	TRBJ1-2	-	CAWRGGPQGGYTF	TGTGCCTGGAGGGGGGGTCCACAGGGAGGCTACACCTTC
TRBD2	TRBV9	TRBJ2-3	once	CASSKRDRRFLEGLGTTDTQYF	TGTGCCAGCAGCAAGCGGGACCGACGGTTTTTAGAGGGTCTGGGTACGACAGATACGCAGTATTTT
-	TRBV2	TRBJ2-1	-	CASKDVSYNEQFF	TGTGCCAGCAAAGACGTCTCCTACAATGAGCAGTTCTTC
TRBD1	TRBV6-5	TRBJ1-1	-	CASSPIRTGAEAFF	TGTGCCAGCAGTCCTATACGGACAGGGGCTGAAGCTTTCTTT
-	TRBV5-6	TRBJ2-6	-	CASSWGRSGANVLTF	TGTGCCAGCAGCTGGGGGCGCTCTGGGGCCAACGTCCTGACTTTC
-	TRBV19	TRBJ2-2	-	CASPGDDTGELFF	TGTGCCAGCCCCGGGGATGACACCGGGGAGCTGTTTTTT
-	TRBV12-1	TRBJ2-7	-	CASSFDGSHYEQYF	TGTGCCAGCAGCTTTGACGGGTCTCACTACGAGCAGTACTTC
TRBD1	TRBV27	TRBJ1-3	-	CASRKRGRGNTIYF	TGTGCCAGCAGAAAGAGGGGGCGGGGAAACACCATATATTTT
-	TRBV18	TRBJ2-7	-	CASSPGVSYEQYF	TGTGCCAGCTCACCAGGGGTCTCCTACGAGCAGTACTTC
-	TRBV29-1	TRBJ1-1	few	CSVLGPMGTEAFF	TGCAGCGTGCTGGGCCCGATGGGAACTGAAGCTTTCTTT
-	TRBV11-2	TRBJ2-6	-	CASSSRRDQYSGANVLTF	TGTGCCAGCAGCTCCCGGCGGGACCAATACTCTGGGGCCAACGTCCTGACTTTC